The T cell receptor beta chain under discussion was sequenced for a study of T cells in Graves' hyperthyroidism and ophthalmopathy. It was RNA transcripts that yielded the amplified TCR beta CDR3 regions. Carried out on the TCR CDR3, a first-round RT-PCR used the HTBI primer set. TCRdb re-analysed the multiplex PCR reads in MiXCR, keeping a single row per CDR3 protein. This sample has almost 350,000 distinct CDR3 sequences, with 15% to 20% found just once. Trimming took off 6 bases at V and 5 bases at J, with 11 bases between the two ends. This CDR3 contains 12 residues. CDR1 and CDR2 from the germline V gene are ENHRY and SYGVKD. This clonotype was found many times. Subjects with ophthalmopathy showed a Clinical Activity Score no lower than 3, a NOSPECS grade no lower than 4, and a duration shorter than 3 months.

The rearrangement uses TRBV10-3 and TRBJ2-7, with D possibly called TRBD1 or TRBD2 (5 bases each). Sequencing was carried out using blood. This TCR came from a middle-aged woman with Graves' ophthalmopathy. DNA of the CDR3: TGTGCCATCAGCCCTGGGGGACACGAGCAGTACTTC. It encodes CAISPGGHEQYF.